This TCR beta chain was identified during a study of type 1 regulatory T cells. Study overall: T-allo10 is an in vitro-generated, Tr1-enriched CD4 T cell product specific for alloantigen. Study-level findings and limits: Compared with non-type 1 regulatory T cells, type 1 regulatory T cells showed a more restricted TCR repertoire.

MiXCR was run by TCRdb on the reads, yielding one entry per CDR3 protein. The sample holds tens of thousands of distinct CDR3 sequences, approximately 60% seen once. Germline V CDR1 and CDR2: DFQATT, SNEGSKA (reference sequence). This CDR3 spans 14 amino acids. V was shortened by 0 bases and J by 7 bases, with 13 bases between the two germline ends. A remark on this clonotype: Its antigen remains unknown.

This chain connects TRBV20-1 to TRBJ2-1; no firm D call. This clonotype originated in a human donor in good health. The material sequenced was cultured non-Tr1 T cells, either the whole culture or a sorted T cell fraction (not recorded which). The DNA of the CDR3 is TGCAGTGCTAGAGATGTACTCCCCCCAAATGAGCAGTTCTTC. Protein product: CSARDVLPPNEQFF.